This T cell receptor beta chain was sequenced for a study of blood T cell repertoires in COVID-19. V was clipped by 3 bases and J by 2 bases, with 10 bases between them. The germline V gene has CDR1 MDHEN and CDR2 SYDVKM. The CDR3 loop spans 14 amino acids. Methods used by the authors: Estimation of nucleated cell counts relied on the amplification of reference gene primers. This table comes from immunoSEQ multiplex PCR, and its TCRdb copy is limited to in-frame clones, with some not included. The D gene and trimming were derived from the DNA, and the V and J assignments and clone size from that table. The sample lists about 100,000 clones, roughly nine tenths occurring once.

The sequence came from a middle-aged man with acute or convalescent COVID-19. The sample comprised peripheral blood. The V gene is TRBV28, the J gene TRBJ2-5, with D uncertain. The chain's CDR3 is CASSLGIIQETQYF. The CDR3 nucleotides are TGTGCCAGCAGTTTGGGCATTATTCAAGAGACCCAGTACTTC.